This TCR beta chain was found in a study of blood T cell repertoires in COVID-19. Turning to the study itself: Acute and convalescent COVID-19 samples came from the United States, Italy and Spain. Sources were T cells, B-cell-depleted T cells, or PBMCs; the material itself was cDNA or gDNA.

Points on this clone: At one of its ends the junction is not consistent with the germline gene, which may arise from a read error.

CDR1 is MNHNY, CDR2 SVGAGI, per germline (reference sequence). CDR3 length: 13 amino acids. TCRdb's copy holds only in-frame clones and misses some; the assay was immunoSEQ multiplex PCR. Of approximately 190,000 clones listed, under 90% are singletons. Sequenced: peripheral blood. V gene TRBV6-6 combines with J gene TRBJ2-1; TRBD2 aligns across 11 bases. This TCR was recovered from a man in his thirties or forties with active or convalescent COVID-19. CDR3 sequence: CALSGRASDEQFF. The CDR3 nucleotides read TGCGCCCTTAGCGGGAGGGCCAGCGATGAGCAGTTCTTC.